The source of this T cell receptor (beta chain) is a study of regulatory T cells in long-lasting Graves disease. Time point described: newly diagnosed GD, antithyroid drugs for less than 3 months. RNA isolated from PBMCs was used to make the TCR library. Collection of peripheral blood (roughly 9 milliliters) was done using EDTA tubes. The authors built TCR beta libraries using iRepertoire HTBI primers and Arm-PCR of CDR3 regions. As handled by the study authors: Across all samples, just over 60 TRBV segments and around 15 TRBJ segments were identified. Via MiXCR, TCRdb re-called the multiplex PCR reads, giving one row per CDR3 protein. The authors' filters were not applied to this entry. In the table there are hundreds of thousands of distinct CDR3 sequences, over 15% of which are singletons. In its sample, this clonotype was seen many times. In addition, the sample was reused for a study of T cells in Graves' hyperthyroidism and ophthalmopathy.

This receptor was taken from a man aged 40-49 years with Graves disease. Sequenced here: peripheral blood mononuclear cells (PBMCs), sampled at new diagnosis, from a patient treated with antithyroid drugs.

The CDR3: CASSLREGSSYEQYF. Written as DNA, the CDR3 is TGTGCCAGCAGCCTCCGGGAAGGTAGCTCCTACGAGCAGTACTTC. The rearrangement links TRBV4-2 to TRBJ2-7, with D tentatively TRBD2 (5 bases). Germline lookup yields CDR1 LGHNA and CDR2 YNFKEQ. Deletions cut 4 bases from V and 0 bases from J, with 13 bases between. The CDR3 is made up of 15 amino acids.